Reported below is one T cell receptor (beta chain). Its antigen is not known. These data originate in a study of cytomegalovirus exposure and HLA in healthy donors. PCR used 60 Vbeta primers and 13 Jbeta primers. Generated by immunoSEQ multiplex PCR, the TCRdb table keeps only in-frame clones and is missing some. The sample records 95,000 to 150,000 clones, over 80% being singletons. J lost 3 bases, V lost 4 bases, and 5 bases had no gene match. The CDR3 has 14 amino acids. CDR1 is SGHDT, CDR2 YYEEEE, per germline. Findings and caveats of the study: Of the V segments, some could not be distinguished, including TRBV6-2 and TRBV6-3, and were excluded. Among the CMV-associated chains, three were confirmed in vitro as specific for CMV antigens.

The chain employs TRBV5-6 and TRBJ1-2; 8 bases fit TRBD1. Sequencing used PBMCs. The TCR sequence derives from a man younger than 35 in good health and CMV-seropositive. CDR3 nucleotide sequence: TGTGCCAGCAGCGGACTGGGACAGGACTATGGCTACACCTTC. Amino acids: CASSGLGQDYGYTF.